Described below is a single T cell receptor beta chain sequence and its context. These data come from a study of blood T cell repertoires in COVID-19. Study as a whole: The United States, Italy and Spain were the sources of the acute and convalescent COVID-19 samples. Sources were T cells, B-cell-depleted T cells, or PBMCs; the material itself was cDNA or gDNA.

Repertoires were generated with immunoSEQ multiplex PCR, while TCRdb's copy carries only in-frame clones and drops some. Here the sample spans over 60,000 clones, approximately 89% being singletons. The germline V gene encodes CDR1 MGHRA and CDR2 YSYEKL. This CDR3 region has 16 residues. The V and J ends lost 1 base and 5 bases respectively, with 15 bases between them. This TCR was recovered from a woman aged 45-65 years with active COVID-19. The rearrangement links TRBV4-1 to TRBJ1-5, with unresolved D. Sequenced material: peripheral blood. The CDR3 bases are TGCGCCAGCAGCCAAGGTAAAGAAAACATTTATCAGCCCCAGCATTTT. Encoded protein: CASSQGKENIYQPQHF.